The clone carrying this T cell receptor beta chain occurred many times. Its specificity is not known. Construction of TCR beta libraries relied on iRepertoire HTBI primers and on Arm-PCR targeting CDR3 regions. TCRdb used MiXCR to reprocess the multiplex PCR reads, holding one entry per CDR3 protein. This sample has some 230,000 distinct CDR3 sequences, with about 18% found just once. V was pared by 6 bases and J by 7 bases, with 11 bases of the junction left unmatched. CDR1 is MDHEN and CDR2 is SYDVKM in the germline V gene. The CDR3 sequence is 14 residues long. These data belong to a study of regulatory T cells in long-lasting Graves disease. Study-level background: The antithyroid drugs taken by newly diagnosed Graves' patients had been used for under 3 months.

Time point described: newly diagnosed GD, antithyroid drugs for less than 3 months. Scientists built the TCR library using RNA that was extracted from PBMCs. Patients all came to the study from an endocrinology department in Xi'an, China. Study findings and constraints: When disease was persistent, TRBV28, TRBJ1-2 and TRBJ2-5 were the favored segments. Among the persistent patients, fewer than 3,500 public clonotypes were shared, more than the 750 to 1,000 shared among new patients.

The source of this sequence is a female donor with Graves disease. The chain combines TRBV28 with TRBJ2-5; TRBD1 matches at 7 bases. The sequencing used peripheral blood mononuclear cells (PBMCs), collected at new diagnosis, from a patient treated with antithyroid drugs. In DNA, the CDR3 is TGTGCCAGCAGCATGGACAGGCGCCGGAGGACCCAGTACTTC. Its protein is CASSMDRRRRTQYF.